This T cell receptor beta chain was recovered during a study of blood T cell repertoires in COVID-19. Repertoires were generated with immunoSEQ multiplex PCR, while TCRdb's copy carries only in-frame clones and drops some. The sample yields around 220,000 clones, over 75% seen once. The specimen was peripheral blood. The TCR originated in a human donor in a cohort sampled during active COVID-19.

CDR3 nucleotides: TGTGCCAGCAGCTTGGACAGGGGCTTTTACACTGAAGCTTTCTTT. It encodes CASSLDRGFYTEAFF. The rearrangement links TRBV5-4 to TRBJ1-1; 7 nucleotides match TRBD1. The CDR3 sequence is 15 residues long. CDR1 and CDR2 (germline): SGHNT, YYREEE (reference sequence). The V and J ends lost 0 bases and 3 bases, in that order; junction bases with no gene match: 5.